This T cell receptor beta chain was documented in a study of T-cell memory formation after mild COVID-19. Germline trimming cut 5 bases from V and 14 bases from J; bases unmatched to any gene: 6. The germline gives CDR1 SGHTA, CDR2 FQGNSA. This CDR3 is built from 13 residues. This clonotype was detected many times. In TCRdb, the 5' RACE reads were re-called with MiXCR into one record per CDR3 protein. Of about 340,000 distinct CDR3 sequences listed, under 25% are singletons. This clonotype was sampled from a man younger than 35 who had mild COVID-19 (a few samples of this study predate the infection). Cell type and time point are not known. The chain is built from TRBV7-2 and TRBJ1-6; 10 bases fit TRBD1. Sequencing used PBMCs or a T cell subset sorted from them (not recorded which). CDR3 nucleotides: TGTGCCAGCAGCCAACGGGACAGGGGAACCCTCCACTTT. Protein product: CASSQRDRGTLHF.